The clone carrying this T cell receptor (beta chain) was recorded many times. The entry originates in a study of T cells in Graves' hyperthyroidism and ophthalmopathy. At the level of the study: Before any treatment, at initial diagnosis, peripheral blood was collected.

RNA transcripts gave rise to amplified TCR beta CDR3 regions. An initial round of RT-PCR targeting the TCR CDR3 relied on the HTBI primer set. TCRdb recomputed calls from the multiplex PCR reads with MiXCR, one row per CDR3 protein. Of fewer than 450,000 distinct CDR3 sequences in the sample, under 20% were seen once. Individuals with ophthalmopathy presented a Clinical Activity Score of at least 3, a NOSPECS grade of at least 4 and a duration under 3 months. The PBMCs studied were ones that came from roughly 9.1 ml fresh peripheral blood. V dropped 5 bases and J dropped 0; count of bases not matched to a gene: 8. This CDR3 has 15 amino acids. CDR1 is DFQATT, CDR2 SNEGSKA, per germline (reference sequence).

The chain carries TRBV20-1 and TRBJ2-3; 7 bases line up with TRBD2. This TCR came from a man younger than 30 with Graves' ophthalmopathy. Sequenced sample: blood. CDR3 DNA sequence: TGCAGTGCTCTCCTGCCGCGGGGGAGCACAGATACGCAGTATTTT. It yields the protein CSALLPRGSTDTQYF.